The 7 T cell receptor beta chains below all came from one sample that was sequenced in a study of blood T cell repertoires in COVID-19. Only in-frame clones appear in the TCRdb table, and some are missing; sequencing was by immunoSEQ multiplex PCR. The sample consists of 140,000 or so clones, around 81% of them appearing once. The sample taken for sequencing was peripheral blood. The origin of the receptors is a woman aged 45-65 years with acute or convalescent COVID-19.

This clone was recorded many times. The rearrangement joins TRBV7-3 to TRBJ1-6; no definite D call. The CDR3 sequence is 15 residues long. Per the germline V gene, CDR1 is SGHTA and CDR2 is FQGTGA. The V end was cut by 6 bases, the J end by 10 bases, with 19 bases between. The CDR3 spells CASSHGNPGVSPLHF. CDR3 nucleotide sequence: TGTGCCAGCAGTCATGGAAATCCAGGCGTATCACCCCTCCACTTT.

The chain uses TRBV7-3 and TRBJ2-1; 8 positions agree with TRBD2. Germline CDR1 SGHTA, CDR2 FQGTGA. The CDR3 length is 14 residues. J was trimmed by 5 bases and V by 5 bases; bases with no gene match: 5. DNA for the CDR3: TGTGCCAGCAGCACCCCGGGGGGGAACAATGAGCAGTTCTTC. This encodes CASSTPGGNNEQFF.

To note about this clone: One end of the junction does not line up with germline, which may come from a read error. This chain uses TRBV6-2 or TRBV6-3 with TRBJ2-2, with 8 positions matching TRBD1. Germline CDR1 MNHEY, CDR2 SVGEGT. The length of the CDR3 is 17 residues. CDR3 bases: TGTGCCAACAGTTACAGGGGACAGGCTTCGAACACCGGGGAGCTGTTTTTT. Translating gives CANSYRGQASNTGELFF.

The chain uses TRBV18 and TRBJ2-1; 8 bases match TRBD2. The junction had 5 bases not matched to a gene; V was cut back by 0 bases and J by 4 bases. Germline CDR1 and CDR2: KGHSH and LQKENI. The CDR3 is 16 residues long. The CDR3: CASSPPSLAEYNEQFF. Here the CDR3 DNA reads TGTGCCAGCTCACCACCGTCACTAGCGGAATACAATGAGCAGTTCTTC.

In DNA, the CDR3 is TGTGCCAGCAGCACCCGGGACAGGGGATATTCACCCCTCCACTTT. Translating it yields CASSTRDRGYSPLHF. This chain uses TRBV5-6 with TRBJ1-6; 10 bases agree with TRBD1. The CDR3 has 15 amino acids. Trimming cost V 4 bases and J 8 bases; bases outside gene matches: 6. CDR1 is SGHDT and CDR2 is YYEEEE in the germline V gene.

The chain recombines TRBV11-2 with TRBJ1-2, with a tentative D call TRBD1 (5 bases). V was clipped by 5 bases and J by 7 bases, with 8 bases between them. CDR3 size: 11 residues. Germline loops: CDR1 SGHAT, CDR2 FQNNGV. The CDR3 sequence is CASSRQGGYTF. DNA for the CDR3: TGTGCCAGCAGCAGGCAGGGTGGCTACACCTTC.

The chain carries TRBV7-9 and TRBJ2-2, with D possibly matching TRBD2 (6 bases). Looked up from germline, CDR1 is SEHNR and CDR2 is FQNEAQ (reference sequence). The CDR3 has 16 residues. V dropped 10 bases and J dropped 4 bases, with 22 bases sitting between them. CDR3 loop: CATATTGLSGTGELFF. CDR3 coding DNA: TGTGCCACCGCGACAACGGGGCTTAGCGGCACCGGGGAGCTGTTTTTT.